The rows below give T cell receptor beta chains drawn from one sample of a study of neoadjuvant anti-PD-1 for oral cavity cancer. Libraries were prepared by immunoSEQ multiplex PCR; TCRdb keeps only in-frame clonotypes and omits some of them. Among about 23,000 clones, about 25% were seen once, and the ten largest hold around 17%. This material consisted of tumor tissue, taken after nivolumab (anti-PD-1) treatment. These receptor sequences come from a person between 40 and 79 years old with oral cavity squamous cell carcinoma. Each CDR3 is given with its conserved first and last residue. D genes are given only for firm matches. Size tells how often a clone was seen (once, few, many) or the class of an expanded clone, and some rows leave it out.

cdr3_aa cdr3_nt v_call d_call j_call clone_size
CASSDTGGPLHF TGTGCCAGCAGCGACACAGGGGGCCCCCTCCACTTT TRBV9 TRBD1 TRBJ1-6 -
CSVHRGPGGYTF TGCAGCGTCCACCGGGGCCCTGGGGGCTACACCTTC TRBV29-1 - TRBJ1-2 -
CASSLARAGGWTGNTIYF TGTGCCAGCAGCTTAGCTCGGGCCGGGGGGTGGACTGGAAACACCATATATTTT TRBV7-6 - TRBJ1-3 -
CSASTSGPQHF TGCAGTGCTAGTACATCGGGGCCCCAGCATTTT TRBV20-1 - TRBJ1-5 few
CASSVDNGLTDTQYF TGTGCCAGCAGCGTAGATAACGGACTCACAGATACGCAGTATTTT TRBV9 - TRBJ2-3 many
CASRGGHKNTEAFF TGTGCCAGCAGGGGAGGACACAAGAACACTGAAGCTTTCTTT TRBV2 - TRBJ1-1 -
CASSLETGGWNSPLHF TGTGCCAGCAGCCTTGAAACAGGAGGATGGAATTCACCCCTCCACTTT TRBV11-2 - TRBJ1-6 -
CASSMTGIYGYTF TGTGCCAGCAGTATGACAGGGATCTATGGCTACACCTTC TRBV28 TRBD1 TRBJ1-2 many
CSVLGGGTEAFF TGCAGCGTGCTCGGGGGTGGCACTGAAGCTTTCTTT TRBV29-1 - TRBJ1-1 -
CAWSAGTWSYEQYF TGTGCCTGGAGCGCGGGAACCTGGTCCTACGAGCAGTACTTC TRBV30 - TRBJ2-7 -
CASSFGTGGEQYF TGTGCCAGCAGCTTTGGGACAGGGGGGGAGCAGTACTTC TRBV7-2 TRBD1 TRBJ2-7 few
CASSLGSGGRYNEQFF TGTGCCAGCAGCTTGGGTTCCGGGGGCCGGTACAATGAGCAGTTCTTC TRBV5-4 - TRBJ2-1 few
CASSLRTGPTEAFF TGCGCCAGCAGCCTCCGGACAGGGCCCACTGAAGCTTTCTTT TRBV5-1 TRBD1 TRBJ1-1 -
CASSLAGTYEQYF TGTGCCAGCAGTTTAGCGGGGACCTACGAGCAGTACTTC TRBV28 - TRBJ2-7 -
CATSRGGGASNEQFF TGTGCCACCAGCAGGGGCGGGGGGGCCTCCAATGAGCAGTTCTTC TRBV15 TRBD2 TRBJ2-1 many
CASSRLGTAYGYTF TGTGCCAGCAGTCGATTAGGGACAGCCTATGGCTACACCTTC TRBV7-9 TRBD1 TRBJ1-2 -
CASSVAGQATGELFF TGTGCCAGCAGCGTAGCGGGACAGGCAACCGGGGAGCTGTTTTTT TRBV9 TRBD1 TRBJ2-2 many
CASSFPGQGNSPLHF TGTGCCAGCAGTTTTCCGGGACAGGGTAATTCACCCCTCCACTTT TRBV6-5 TRBD1 TRBJ1-6 -
CASRTGEGADTQYF TGTGCCAGTAGAACGGGGGAAGGGGCAGATACGCAGTATTTT TRBV19 - TRBJ2-3 few
CASSLSWQGSNQPQHF TGTGCCAGCAGCTTAAGTTGGCAGGGTAGCAATCAGCCCCAGCATTTT TRBV11-2 - TRBJ1-5 -
CASSLGLSSYNEQFF TGTGCCAGCAGCCTGGGACTTAGCTCCTACAATGAGCAGTTCTTC TRBV9 - TRBJ2-1 -
CASSQTRAPSGANVLTF TGCGCCAGCAGCCAAACCCGGGCTCCTTCTGGGGCCAACGTCCTGACTTTC TRBV4-1 - TRBJ2-6 -
CASSLMGAGGRFSYEQYF TGTGCCAGCAGCTTAATGGGAGCGGGAGGAAGGTTTTCCTACGAGCAGTACTTC TRBV11-2 TRBD2 TRBJ2-7 -
CASSQGGGISGNTIYF TGTGCCAGCAGCCAAGGGGGGGGTATCTCTGGAAACACCATATATTTT TRBV4-2 - TRBJ1-3 -
CASSKDRGQFDTQYF TGTGCCAGCAGTAAAGACAGGGGGCAATTTGATACGCAGTATTTT TRBV7-2 TRBD1 TRBJ2-3 -
CSATAAEAFF TGCAGCGCGACGGCTGCTGAAGCTTTCTTT TRBV29-1 - TRBJ1-1 -
CASSEQAGGRDTQYF TGTGCCAGCAGTGAACAGGCAGGGGGCAGAGATACGCAGTATTTT TRBV6-4 TRBD1 TRBJ2-3 few
CASSPNPGQGYTLNEQFF TGTGCCAGTAGTCCCAATCCGGGACAGGGCTATACCCTTAATGAGCAGTTCTTC TRBV19 TRBD1 TRBJ2-1 -
CASSKRDRGNTEAFF TGTGCCAGCAGCAAGAGGGACAGGGGGAACACTGAAGCTTTCTTT TRBV21-1 - TRBJ1-1 -
CASSMEETQYF TGTGCCAGTAGTATGGAAGAGACCCAGTACTTC TRBV19 - TRBJ2-5 -